This TCR beta chain came from a study of shared clonotypes between healthy human individuals. Trimming shortened V by 8 bases and J by 2 bases, and 1 base separated the two germline ends. Germline CDR1 MNHEY, CDR2 SVGAGI. The CDR3 spans 10 residues. Repertoires were generated with immunoSEQ multiplex PCR, while TCRdb's copy carries only in-frame clones and drops some. The repertoire holds under 2.5 million clones, with around 90% as singletons. The specimen was naive CD4+ T cells from PBMCs. Subset specified: CD45RA+ positively selected. The chain links TRBV6-5 to TRBJ1-3; D uncertain. The sequence was obtained from a man in his late teens or twenties in good health. Some clones in this sample may be carry-over from other donors' samples. DNA for the CDR3: TGTGCCAGCGCTGGAAACACCATATATTTT. This sequence encodes CASAGNTIYF.